One sample yielded the 25 T cell receptor beta chains listed below, sequenced in a study of shared clonotypes between healthy human individuals. Assay used: immunoSEQ multiplex PCR; TCRdb lists only in-frame clones, some missing. The sample yields millions of clones, less than 95% seen once. Terminally differentiated effector memory CD45RA+ cells were excluded from the naive CD8 cells, which were CD45RO-negative and positively selected for CCR7. Sequenced: naive CD8+ T cells sorted from blood. The receptor source for this set is a man aged 18 to 30 in good health.

The chain has TRBV27 and TRBJ1-5; TRBD1 aligns across 8 bases. From germline, CDR1 is MNHEY and CDR2 SMNVEV (reference sequence). The CDR3 is made up of 14 amino acids. The J segment lost 3 bases and the V segment lost 5 bases, leaving 3 bases of the junction unmatched. The CDR3 DNA reads TGTGCCAGCAGTCAGACAGGGGTCAATCAGCCCCAGCATTTT. It encodes CASSQTGVNQPQHF.

The sample holds one count of this clone. The V call is TRBV7-9, the J call TRBJ2-2; 12 bases are a match to TRBD2. This CDR3 has 16 residues. The V segment lost 4 bases and the J segment 4 bases; nucleotides outside the gene matches: 4. Germline V gives CDR1 SEHNR, CDR2 FQNEAQ (reference sequence). CDR3 amino acids: CASSSPGLAGTGELFF. Here the CDR3 DNA reads TGTGCCAGCAGCTCCCCGGGACTAGCGGGCACCGGGGAGCTGTTTTTT.

The rearrangement joins TRBV4-1 to TRBJ2-1, with D perhaps matching TRBD1 or TRBD2 (7 bases each). V lost 5 bases and J 2 bases, leaving 16 bases between the germline ends. The CDR3 is 16 amino acids. The germline gives CDR1 MGHRA, CDR2 YSYEKL. In DNA, the CDR3 is TGCGCCAGCAGCTCCGCAGGGGGGGGCCCCTACAATGAGCAGTTCTTC. Protein product: CASSSAGGGPYNEQFF.

V usage is TRBV7-9 and J usage is TRBJ2-3, with TRBD2 matching 10 bases. CDR3 length equals 16 residues. Trimming at V came to 5 bases and at J to 0 bases, leaving 5 bases not matched to a gene. Germline CDR1 reads SEHNR; CDR2 reads FQNEAQ (reference sequence). The DNA of the CDR3 is TGTGCCAGCAGCCCCACTAGCGGGGTTAGCACAGATACGCAGTATTTT. Translated: CASSPTSGVSTDTQYF.

The gene calls are TRBV6-1 and TRBJ2-7, with D unresolved. The V end lost 1 base, the J end lost 2 bases, and 9 bases lay between the germline ends. Germline V CDR1 and CDR2: MNHNS, SASEGT. The CDR3 is made up of 14 amino acids. The DNA of the CDR3 is TGTGCCAGCAGTGAAGGGGTTAGAACCTACGAGCAGTACTTC. Residues: CASSEGVRTYEQYF.

The chain carries TRBV7-6 and TRBJ2-2; D is perhaps TRBD1 (6 bases). CDR3 length: 16 amino acids. The V end lost 4 bases, the J end lost 4 bases, and 16 bases lay between the germline ends. The germline V gene has CDR1 SGHVS and CDR2 FNYEAQ. CDR3 in amino acids: CASSSPGAQPTGELFF. The CDR3 DNA is TGTGCCAGCAGCTCCCCAGGGGCCCAACCCACCGGGGAGCTGTTTTTT.

The V and J genes are TRBV10-3 and TRBJ1-1, with TRBD1 identical over 10 bases. V shed 2 bases and J 4 bases; nucleotides not matched to a gene: 1. This CDR3 is 14 amino acids long. Germline V lookup: CDR1 ENHRY, CDR2 SYGVKD. CDR3 sequence (DNA): TGTGCCATCAGTGAGGGACAGGGGGGCACTGAAGCTTTCTTT. Its protein product is CAISEGQGGTEAFF.

This chain connects TRBV9 to TRBJ1-2; tentative D call: TRBD1 (6 bases). The CDR3 is 15 amino acids. V lost 4 bases, J lost 8 bases, and 21 bases lay in between. The germline V gene encodes CDR1 SGDLS and CDR2 YYNGEE. The CDR3 nucleotides are TGTGCCAGCAGCACCGGGGGGCCAGGCCTGGCGGGCTACACCTTC. Its protein is CASSTGGPGLAGYTF.

The rearrangement uses TRBV28 and TRBJ1-2; no clear D. CDR3 length equals 12 residues. Germline V lookup: CDR1 MDHEN, CDR2 SYDVKM. Trimming removed 3 bases from V and 11 bases from J, with 13 bases in between. The CDR3 sequence: CASSFQAGRYTF. CDR3 in DNA: TGTGCCAGCAGTTTTCAGGCAGGCCGGTACACCTTC.

This chain uses TRBV11-2 with TRBJ2-7, with a tentative D call TRBD1 (5 bases). The CDR3 covers 17 residues. CDR1 is SGHAT, CDR2 FQNNGV, per germline. Between the trimmed V and J ends, which lost 0 bases and 0 bases, there was a span of 15 bases. In nucleotides, the CDR3 is TGTGCCAGCAGCTTAGATCTGGGTACAAGGGGCTCCTACGAGCAGTACTTC. Encoded protein: CASSLDLGTRGSYEQYF. The complete variable domain, with remaining parts taken from reference TRBV11-2 and TRBJ2-7, reads EAGVAQSPRYKIIEKRQSVAFWCNPISGHATLYWYQQILGQGPKLLIQFQNNGVVDDSQLPKDRFSAERLKGVDSTLKIQPAKLEDSAVYLCASSLDLGTRGSYEQYFGPGTRLTVT.

This chain joins TRBV6-1 and TRBJ2-7; D is perhaps TRBD1 or TRBD2 (5 bases each). This CDR3 has 13 residues. Trimming pared 6 bases from V and 0 bases from J, leaving 9 bases between. Germline values: CDR1 MNHNS, CDR2 SASEGT. The CDR3 loop reads CASSGTVSYEQYF. In DNA form, the CDR3 reads TGTGCCAGCAGCGGGACCGTCTCCTACGAGCAGTACTTC.

The V call is TRBV15, the J call TRBJ1-1; 10 nucleotides agree with TRBD1. Germline V gives CDR1 LNHNV, CDR2 YYDKDF (reference sequence). V shed 8 bases, J shed 0 bases, and the junction held 9 bases outside the gene matches. The CDR3 extends over 16 amino acids. CDR3 in DNA: TGTGCCACCTGGGGGACAGGGGAACCCATGAACACTGAAGCTTTCTTT. It codes for CATWGTGEPMNTEAFF.

This clone has a single count. This chain connects TRBV6-6 to TRBJ2-7; tentative D call: TRBD2 (6 bases). V lost 5 bases and J 6 bases, leaving 11 bases between the germline ends. CDR1 is MNHNY, CDR2 SVGAGI, per germline (reference sequence). CDR3 size: 12 residues. CDR3 residues: CASSLGTSEQYF. DNA for the CDR3: TGTGCCAGCAGTCTGGGGACTTCCGAGCAGTACTTC.

This chain uses TRBV27 with TRBJ2-3; unclear D gene. This CDR3 comprises 14 residues. Per germline, CDR1 MNHEY and CDR2 SMNVEV (reference sequence). V was shortened by 6 bases and J by 5 bases, with 15 bases between the two germline ends. CDR3 protein: CASSRFSVGDTQYF. The CDR3 DNA sequence: TGTGCCAGCAGCCGGTTCAGCGTAGGAGATACGCAGTATTTT.

The V gene is TRBV25-1, the J gene TRBJ2-1; 10 nucleotides match TRBD1. The germline V gene encodes CDR1 MGHDK and CDR2 SYGVNS. V lost 5 bases to trimming and J lost 4 bases; unmatched junction nucleotides: 5. The CDR3 extends over 15 amino acids. This CDR3 is CASSKGQGLYNEQFF. The CDR3 DNA reads TGTGCCAGCAGTAAGGGACAGGGGTTATACAATGAGCAGTTCTTC.

The J gene is TRBJ2-3, the V gene TRBV4-1, with D unclear. This CDR3 spans 12 amino acids. Trimming cost V 4 bases and J 2 bases, with 4 bases left between them. From germline, CDR1 is MGHRA and CDR2 YSYEKL. The CDR3 reads CASSLDTDTQYF. The DNA of the CDR3 is TGCGCCAGCAGCCTTGACACAGATACGCAGTATTTT.

The chain links TRBV25-1 to TRBJ1-5, with D possibly being TRBD1 (6 bases). Trimming took off 4 bases at V and 7 bases at J, with 11 bases between the two ends. The CDR3 length is 13 residues. Germline V gene data show CDR1 as MGHDK and CDR2 as SYGVNS. The CDR3 region is CASSATGSQPQHF. In nucleotides, the CDR3 is TGTGCCAGCAGTGCCACAGGGAGCCAGCCCCAGCATTTT.

The rearrangement joins TRBV5-6 to TRBJ2-7, with D hard to call. The V gene's germline CDR1 is SGHDT and CDR2 YYEEEE. Trimming left V 9 bases short and J 6 bases short, with 19 bases between. The length of the CDR3 is 13 residues. CDR3 nucleotides: TGTGCCACGACCGAGGAAGGGATACCCGAGCAGTACTTC. Protein product: CATTEEGIPEQYF.

The chain links TRBV5-4 to TRBJ1-1, with no clear D. The CDR3 is 11 residues long. The germline V and J ends were trimmed by 4 bases and 8 bases, with 9 bases remaining between them. The V gene's germline CDR1 is SGHNT and CDR2 YYREEE (reference sequence). This CDR3 is CASSPGREAFF. CDR3 nucleotide sequence: TGTGCCAGCAGCCCCGGCCGAGAAGCTTTCTTT. Filled out from reference TRBV5-4 and TRBJ1-1, the complete variable domain reads ETGVTQSPTHLIKTRGQQVTLRCSSQSGHNTVSWYQQALGQGPQFIFQYYREEENGRGNFPPRFSGLQFPNYSSELNVNALELDDSALYLCASSPGREAFFGQGTRLTVV.

This chain uses TRBV11-2 with TRBJ2-1; D gene uncertain. V was shortened by 3 bases and J by 2 bases, with 11 bases between the two germline ends. The germline gives CDR1 SGHAT, CDR2 FQNNGV. The CDR3 has 15 residues. The DNA of the CDR3 is TGTGCCAGCAGCTTGATTACGGGCACCTACAATGAGCAGTTCTTC. Translating gives CASSLITGTYNEQFF.

This chain uses TRBV5-1 with TRBJ2-7, with 9 bases aligning to TRBD1. Germline CDR1 SGHRS, CDR2 YFSETQ. Trimming cost V 4 bases and J 6 bases; bases outside gene matches: 5. This CDR3 contains 13 residues. The CDR3: CASSMGQGSEQYF. In nucleotides, the CDR3 is TGCGCCAGCAGCATGGGACAGGGCAGCGAGCAGTACTTC.

The chain employs TRBV6-5 and TRBJ1-2, with D perhaps matching TRBD1 (6 bases). The length of the CDR3 is 13 residues. Germline CDR1 MNHEY, CDR2 SVGAGI. Trimming stripped 1 base from V and 8 bases from J, with 11 bases between. The CDR3 reads CASSYLAGEGYTF. As DNA, the CDR3 is TGTGCCAGCAGTTACTTGGCAGGGGAAGGCTACACCTTC.

The gene calls are TRBV6-1 and TRBJ1-3; a possible D gene is TRBD1 (5 bases). Germline CDR1 and CDR2: MNHNS and SASEGT. The CDR3 runs to 17 residues. With 2 bases removed from V and 0 bases from J, the gap between germline ends came to 14 bases. CDR3 residues: CASSEISGAYSGNTIYF. The CDR3 coding sequence is TGTGCCAGCAGTGAAATCAGCGGGGCTTACTCTGGAAACACCATATATTTT.

Here the CDR3 reads CASSYESANTEAFF. The CDR3 nucleotides read TGTGCCAGCAGTTACGAGTCCGCGAACACTGAAGCTTTCTTT. This chain connects TRBV6-6 to TRBJ1-1; D gene unclear. CDR1 is MNHNY, CDR2 SVGAGI, per germline (reference sequence). The V and J ends lost 2 bases and 1 base respectively, with 8 bases between them. This CDR3 comprises 14 residues.

This chain links TRBV5-6 with TRBJ1-5; tentatively, D is TRBD1 (5 bases). Deletions cut 0 bases from V and 4 bases from J, with 14 bases between. Germline V gene sequence: CDR1 SGHDT, CDR2 YYEEEE. CDR3 size: 16 residues. The DNA for the CDR3 is TGTGCCAGCAGCTTGGCCTTATCAGGGCCTAATCAGCCCCAGCATTTT. Translating it yields CASSLALSGPNQPQHF.